Sequencing of this TCR beta chain was carried out in a study of graft-versus-host responses after intestinal transplantation. The repertoire was sequenced with immunoSEQ multiplex PCR; TCRdb's copy has only in-frame clones and lacks some. This sample has 85,000 to 100,000 clones, with 85% to 90% found just once. A word on this clone: Its antigen is as yet unknown.

The sequencing used unstimulated CD4+ T cells sorted from spleen or lymph node cells, collected before intestinal transplant. The clonotype comes from a human donor who received an intestinal transplant.

DNA of the CDR3: TGTGCCAGCACGCCCCTAGCGCCTTCCTACAATGAGCAGTTCTTC. Protein: CASTPLAPSYNEQFF. The chain carries TRBV2 and TRBJ2-1, with a weak D call TRBD2 (6 bases). The germline V and J ends were trimmed by 7 bases and 1 base, with 14 bases remaining between them. This CDR3 is built from 15 residues. CDR1 SNHLY and CDR2 FYNNEI come from the germline V gene.